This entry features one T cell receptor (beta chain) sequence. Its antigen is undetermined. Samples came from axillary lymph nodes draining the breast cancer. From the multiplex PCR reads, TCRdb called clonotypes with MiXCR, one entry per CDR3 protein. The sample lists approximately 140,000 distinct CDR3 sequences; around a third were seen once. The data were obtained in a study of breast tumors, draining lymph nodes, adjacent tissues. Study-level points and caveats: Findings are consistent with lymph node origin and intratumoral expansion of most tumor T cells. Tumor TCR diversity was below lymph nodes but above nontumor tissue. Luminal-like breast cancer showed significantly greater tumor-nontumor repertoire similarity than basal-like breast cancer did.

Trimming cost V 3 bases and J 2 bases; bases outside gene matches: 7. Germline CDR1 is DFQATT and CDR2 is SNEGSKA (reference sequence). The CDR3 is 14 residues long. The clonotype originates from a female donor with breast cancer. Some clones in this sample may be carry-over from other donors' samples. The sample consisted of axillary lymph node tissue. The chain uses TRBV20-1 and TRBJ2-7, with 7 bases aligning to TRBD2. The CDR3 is CSASGGSSTYEQYF. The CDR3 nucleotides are TGCAGTGCTAGTGGCGGGAGTTCGACCTACGAGCAGTACTTC.